Below, 29 T cell receptor beta chains from the same sample are listed, as sequenced in a study of cytotoxic CD8 clonotypes in ibrutinib-treated CLL (dated by TCRdb to 2020 to 2023). The time point label corresponds to: around 25 months on ibrutinib. The library relied on the immunoSEQ multiplex PCR assay. Held by TCRdb, this immuneACCESS table contains in-frame sequences only and omits some clones. Under half of the omission traces to an unresolved V gene where checked; the cause of the rest is unknown. The sample table lists roughly 250,000 clones, roughly 74% of them with a count of one. Roughly 14% of the sample belongs to the ten largest clones. Specimen: PBMCs, collected after 24 months of ibrutinib treatment. These receptors came from a human donor with chronic lymphocytic leukemia.

The rearrangement joins TRBV14 to TRBJ2-5; D is perhaps TRBD1 (5 bases). Germline values: CDR1 SGHDN, CDR2 FVKESK. Trimming removed 1 base at V and 3 bases at J, with 15 bases between. The CDR3 consists of 16 residues. CDR3 DNA: TGTGCCAGCAGCCAAGCTTTGGGGCGTGCGGAAGAGACCCAGTACTTC. It translates to CASSQALGRAEETQYF.

The gene calls are TRBV4-1 and TRBJ2-3; 7 bases are a match to TRBD1. This CDR3 has 16 residues. Trimming removed 3 bases from V and 3 bases from J; junction bases left unmatched: 9. Germline V lookup: CDR1 MGHRA, CDR2 YSYEKL. CDR3 loop: CASSHNRGSGTDTQYF. CDR3 sequence (DNA): TGCGCCAGCAGCCACAACAGGGGTTCGGGGACAGATACGCAGTATTTT.

The rearrangement uses TRBV6-1 and TRBJ2-3; tentative D call: TRBD2 (7 bases). Trimming cost V 8 bases and J 3 bases, with 18 bases left between them. This CDR3 contains 15 residues. Germline V gives CDR1 MNHNS, CDR2 SASEGT. CDR3 DNA: TGTGCCAGCTTGGGGCGGGGGCCGAGAACAGATACGCAGTATTTT. Translated: CASLGRGPRTDTQYF.

The gene calls are TRBV29-1 and TRBJ1-5, with TRBD1 identical over 8 bases. Germline V CDR1 and CDR2: SQVTM, ANQGSEA. V gave up 6 bases and J gave up 6 bases; unmatched junction bases: 7. This CDR3 region has 13 residues. CDR3 DNA: TGCAGCGTGGTGACAGGGGTGGGTCAGCCCCAGCATTTT. It specifies CSVVTGVGQPQHF.

This clone was observed a few times. The V call is TRBV6-6, the J call TRBJ2-7; 14 bases are a match to TRBD2. Germline V gene sequence: CDR1 MNHNY, CDR2 SVGAGI (reference sequence). This CDR3 region has 15 residues. V shed 4 bases and J 2 bases; nucleotides not matched to a gene: 1. The CDR3 nucleotides read TGTGCCAGCAGTTCGACTAGCGGGAGGGCCTACGAGCAGTACTTC. Translating gives CASSSTSGRAYEQYF.

This clone has only a few counts. This sequence joins TRBV19 and TRBJ2-7; TRBD1 aligns across 7 bases. The CDR3 has 14 amino acids. The V segment lost 7 bases and the J segment 0 bases; nucleotides outside the gene matches: 6. Germline CDR1 is LNHDA and CDR2 is SQIVND (reference sequence). The CDR3 DNA sequence: TGTGCCAGTACCCCGGGACAGTCCTCCTACGAGCAGTACTTC. Translation: CASTPGQSSYEQYF.

Note on this clone: The sample holds other DNA sequences that translate to the same CDR3. The chain has TRBV7-2 and TRBJ2-7; tentative D call: TRBD2 (7 bases). Deletions cut 2 bases from V and 6 bases from J, with 8 bases between. Germline V gives CDR1 SGHTA, CDR2 FQGNSA. The CDR3 spans 12 residues. The CDR3 spells CASSLRGGEQYF. DNA of the CDR3: TGTGCCAGCAGCTTAAGGGGGGGCGAGCAGTACTTC.

The sample holds a few counts of this clone. The chain uses TRBV14 and TRBJ2-7, with 10 bases fitting TRBD2. V was clipped by 4 bases and J by 6 bases; unmatched bases: 9. This CDR3 comprises 15 residues. The germline CDR1 and CDR2 sequences are SGHDN and FVKESK. CDR3 nucleotide sequence: TGTGCCAGCAGCCCCCTGGGGGTAGCGGGAGGCGAGCAGTACTTC. It yields the protein CASSPLGVAGGEQYF.

The chain is built from TRBV27 and TRBJ1-2; D is unclear. Per the germline V gene, CDR1 is MNHEY and CDR2 is SMNVEV (reference sequence). The V and J ends lost 9 bases and 5 bases respectively, with 16 bases between them. This CDR3 is built from 13 residues. Here the CDR3 DNA reads TGTGCCAGTGGGCCGCAGATCGGGTATGGCTACACCTTC. It specifies CASGPQIGYGYTF.

The chain employs TRBV6-5 and TRBJ1-1; 7 positions match TRBD1. In germline, CDR1 is MNHEY, CDR2 SVGAGI. The CDR3 has 15 amino acids. The trim removed 6 bases at V and 5 bases at J, leaving 12 bases unmatched. CDR3 amino acids: CASSLTRQGGTEAFF. The CDR3 nucleotides read TGTGCCAGCAGCCTTACCCGACAGGGAGGAACTGAAGCTTTCTTT.

The chain links TRBV25-1 to TRBJ1-1; possible D gene TRBD1, 6 bases. Germline V gene sequence: CDR1 MGHDK, CDR2 SYGVNS. The CDR3 covers 14 residues. Trimming cost V 5 bases and J 5 bases, with 15 bases left between them. CDR3 DNA: TGTGCCAGCAGTACGCTCTCGGGGGCTACTGAAGCTTTCTTT. It is translated as CASSTLSGATEAFF. The full variable domain, with the rest looked up from reference TRBV25-1 and TRBJ1-1, is EADIYQTPRYLVIGTGKKITLECSQTMGHDKMYWYQQDPGMELHLIHYSYGVNSTEKGDLSSESTVSRIRTEHFPLTLESARPSHTSQYLCASSTLSGATEAFFGQGTRLTVV.

The V call is TRBV28, the J call TRBJ2-4; no clear D gene. Germline CDR1 and CDR2: MDHEN and SYDVKM. Trimming pared 3 bases from V and 1 base from J, leaving 13 bases between. The CDR3 spans 16 residues. This CDR3 reads CASSFQAFSAKNIQYF. DNA for the CDR3: TGTGCCAGCAGTTTCCAAGCGTTTTCGGCCAAAAACATTCAGTACTTC.

V gene TRBV11-2 combines with J gene TRBJ2-2; D possibly corresponds to TRBD2 (7 bases). The CDR3 runs 17 residues. V was clipped by 4 bases and J by 3 bases, with 18 bases between them. Germline V gene data show CDR1 as SGHAT and CDR2 as FQNNGV. The CDR3: CASSSGGGSLHTGELFF. The CDR3 DNA follows: TGTGCCAGCAGCTCTGGGGGCGGGAGTTTGCACACCGGGGAGCTGTTTTTT. The full variable domain, its missing parts supplied by reference TRBV11-2 and TRBJ2-2, is EAGVAQSPRYKIIEKRQSVAFWCNPISGHATLYWYQQILGQGPKLLIQFQNNGVVDDSQLPKDRFSAERLKGVDSTLKIQPAKLEDSAVYLCASSSGGGSLHTGELFFGEGSRLTVL.

V is TRBV30 and J is TRBJ1-2; 9 nucleotides match TRBD1. This CDR3 is 14 amino acids long. Germline CDR1 GTSNPN, CDR2 SVGIG (reference sequence). Unmatched junction bases numbered 11, after V lost 4 bases and J lost 8 bases. The CDR3 coding sequence is TGTGCCTGGAACACCCGGGACAGGGTTTACGGCTACACCTTC. Translation: CAWNTRDRVYGYTF. Based on the CDR3 plus reference TRBV30 and TRBJ1-2, the full variable domain is SQTIHQWPATLVQPVGSPLSLECTVEGTSNPNLYWYRQAAGRGLQLLFYSVGIGQISSEVPQNLSASRPQDRQFILSSKKLLLSDSGFYLCAWNTRDRVYGYTFGSGTRLTVV.

This clone occurred a few times. V usage is TRBV30 and J usage is TRBJ1-5; the D gene is possibly TRBD1 (6 bases). CDR3 length: 15 amino acids. Per the germline V gene, CDR1 is GTSNPN and CDR2 is SVGIG (reference sequence). The germline V and J ends were trimmed by 2 bases and 0 bases, with 11 bases remaining between them. CDR3 nucleotides: TGTGCCTGGAGTCCCGGACAGTTTAGCAATCAGCCCCAGCATTTT. Protein product: CAWSPGQFSNQPQHF. Filled out from reference TRBV30 and TRBJ1-5, the complete variable domain reads SQTIHQWPATLVQPVGSPLSLECTVEGTSNPNLYWYRQAAGRGLQLLFYSVGIGQISSEVPQNLSASRPQDRQFILSSKKLLLSDSGFYLCAWSPGQFSNQPQHFGDGTRLSIL.

This clone came up many times. The rearrangement links TRBV11-1 to TRBJ2-1; 8 nucleotides align to TRBD2. Germline loops: CDR1 SGHAT, CDR2 FQDESV (reference sequence). V gave up 4 bases and J gave up 9 bases; unmatched junction bases: 14. CDR3 size: 16 residues. CDR3 loop: CASSSRVEREKGEQFF. Here the CDR3 DNA reads TGTGCCAGCAGCTCCCGAGTTGAGCGGGAGAAAGGTGAGCAGTTCTTC.

The table lists this clone with a few counts. The genes are TRBV7-9 and TRBJ2-1, with D perhaps TRBD1 (6 bases). In germline, CDR1 is SEHNR, CDR2 FQNEAQ (reference sequence). With 2 bases removed from V and 8 bases from J, the gap between germline ends came to 16 bases. CDR3 length: 15 residues. The CDR3 region has the DNA TGTGCCAGCAGCTTACGGCCACAGGGAAGCGATGAGCAGTTCTTC. Translation: CASSLRPQGSDEQFF.

The chain combines TRBV5-6 with TRBJ1-4; TRBD1 matches at 7 bases. The CDR3 has 19 amino acids. Germline loops: CDR1 SGHDT, CDR2 YYEEEE. V shed 5 bases, J shed 1 base, and the junction held 17 bases outside the gene matches. The CDR3 DNA follows: TGTGCCAGCAGTAGACTCACAGGGGAGTCAAGGTTAACTAATGAAAAACTGTTTTTT. Protein: CASSRLTGESRLTNEKLFF. Variable domain in full (rest from reference TRBV5-6 and TRBJ1-4): DAGVTQSPTHLIKTRGQQVTLRCSPKSGHDTVSWYQQALGQGPQFIFQYYEEEERQRGNFPDRFSGHQFPNYSSELNVNALLLGDSALYLCASSRLTGESRLTNEKLFFGSGTQLSVL.

This chain joins TRBV28 and TRBJ2-7; D is perhaps TRBD2 (6 bases). CDR1 and CDR2 from the germline V gene are MDHEN and SYDVKM. CDR3 length: 17 amino acids. The V gene lost 1 base and the J gene lost 0 bases, with 16 bases spanning the gap. The CDR3 is CASSLSGLAYSSYEQYF. In DNA form, the CDR3 reads TGTGCCAGCAGTTTATCCGGGCTAGCGTACAGCTCCTACGAGCAGTACTTC. Using reference TRBV28 and TRBJ2-7 for the parts outside the CDR3, the full variable domain is DVKVTQSSRYLVKRTGEKVFLECVQDMDHENMFWYRQDPGLGLRLIYFSYDVKMKEKGDIPEGYSVSREKKERFSLILESASTNQTSMYLCASSLSGLAYSSYEQYFGPGTRLTVT.

The chain carries TRBV9 and TRBJ2-1; D is perhaps TRBD1 or TRBD2 (5 bases each). V gave up 3 bases and J gave up 6 bases, with 16 bases separating them. CDR1 is SGDLS and CDR2 is YYNGEE in the germline V gene. This CDR3 region has 15 residues. CDR3 in amino acids: CASSGGPGDANEQFF. In DNA form, the CDR3 reads TGTGCCAGCAGCGGGGGCCCTGGGGACGCCAATGAGCAGTTCTTC.

The rearrangement joins TRBV7-9 to TRBJ2-3; tentatively, D is TRBD2 (6 bases). CDR3 size: 15 residues. Trimming stripped 5 bases from V and 0 bases from J, with 12 bases between. Germline CDR1 reads SEHNR; CDR2 reads FQNEAQ (reference sequence). CDR3 in amino acids: CASSPRSGSTDTQYF. The CDR3 coding sequence is TGTGCCAGCAGCCCAAGGAGCGGGAGCACAGATACGCAGTATTTT.

The rearrangement links TRBV2 to TRBJ1-6; 8 bases are a match to TRBD1. Germline CDR1 reads SNHLY; CDR2 reads FYNNEI. This CDR3 is built from 17 residues. Trimming took 6 bases from V and 10 from J; bases not matched to a gene: 17. CDR3 in DNA: TGTGCCAGCAGGGGAGACAGGACAGGGAACCTTTGGTCACCCCTCCACTTT. Encoded protein: CASRGDRTGNLWSPLHF.

This rearrangement joins TRBV7-3 to TRBJ2-2, with a tentative D call TRBD2 (5 bases). CDR3 size: 13 residues. V was trimmed by 5 bases and J by 3 bases, leaving 7 bases between them. CDR1 is SGHTA and CDR2 is FQGTGA in the germline V gene. The CDR3 bases are TGTGCCAGCAGCCGGACTCACACCGGGGAGCTGTTTTTT. Protein: CASSRTHTGELFF.

This chain links TRBV28 with TRBJ2-7, with D perhaps TRBD1 (6 bases). CDR3 length equals 14 residues. Trimming took off 2 bases at V and 4 bases at J, with 12 bases between the two ends. Looked up from germline, CDR1 is MDHEN and CDR2 is SYDVKM. CDR3 in DNA: TGTGCCAGCAGTTTAAGGGGGAACCAATACGAGCAGTACTTC. It yields the protein CASSLRGNQYEQYF.

This clone was counted a few times. This chain links TRBV7-2 with TRBJ1-1; tentative D call: TRBD1 (5 bases). This CDR3 contains 15 residues. In germline, CDR1 is SGHTA, CDR2 FQGNSA. V shed 5 bases and J shed 6 bases, with 19 bases lying between them. The CDR3 DNA reads TGTGCCAGCAGCCTTAGGGCGGGGCTAGCAGCTGAAGCTTTCTTT. It encodes CASSLRAGLAAEAFF.

This chain connects TRBV28 to TRBJ2-2; D is perhaps TRBD1 or TRBD2 (5 bases each). The V gene's germline CDR1 is MDHEN and CDR2 SYDVKM. The CDR3 totals 15 residues. Trimming took off 9 bases at V and 1 base at J, with 15 bases between the two ends. The CDR3: CASTSGTVNTGELFF. The CDR3 region has the DNA TGTGCCAGTACATCCGGGACGGTGAACACCGGGGAGCTGTTTTTT. Together with reference TRBV28 and TRBJ2-2, the CDR3 gives the full variable domain: DVKVTQSSRYLVKRTGEKVFLECVQDMDHENMFWYRQDPGLGLRLIYFSYDVKMKEKGDIPEGYSVSREKKERFSLILESASTNQTSMYLCASTSGTVNTGELFFGEGSRLTVL.

V gene TRBV7-8 combines with J gene TRBJ1-2, with 8 bases identical to TRBD1. Germline loops: CDR1 SGHVS, CDR2 FQNEAQ. This CDR3 comprises 14 residues. Unmatched junction bases numbered 7, after V lost 5 bases and J lost 5 bases. CDR3 coding DNA: TGTGCCAGCAGCCCGACAGGGGATGATTATGGCTACACCTTC. Translating gives CASSPTGDDYGYTF.

V gene TRBV15 combines with J gene TRBJ2-3, with D perhaps matching TRBD2 (7 bases). The germline CDR1 and CDR2 sequences are LNHNV and YYDKDF (reference sequence). The CDR3 totals 15 residues. V was pared by 5 bases and J by 2 bases, with 14 bases between. The CDR3 loop reads CATSVAAGHTDTQYF. The CDR3 region has the DNA TGTGCCACCAGCGTCGCAGCGGGACACACAGATACGCAGTATTTT.

The V gene is TRBV27, the J gene TRBJ2-5; 9 positions match TRBD2. Per germline, CDR1 MNHEY and CDR2 SMNVEV (reference sequence). The CDR3 runs to 15 residues. Trimming took 4 bases from V and 2 from J; bases not matched to a gene: 5. CDR3 nucleotides: TGTGCCAGCAGTTCGCCGACTAGCGGACAAGAGACCCAGTACTTC. This gives the protein CASSSPTSGQETQYF.